This TCR beta chain originates from a study of cytomegalovirus exposure and HLA in healthy donors. TCRdb's table, derived via immunoSEQ multiplex PCR, lists solely in-frame clones and lacks some. This repertoire shows about 88,000 clones, approximately 84% found once; its top ten account for 9% to 14%. In the case of this clone: Antigen specificity is unknown.

CDR3 length: 17 amino acids. The germline V gene encodes CDR1 MGHDK and CDR2 SYGVNS. With V trimmed by 2 bases and J by 9 bases, 13 bases remained unmatched. Study results and limitations: For most TCR sequences rarity was the rule, although some public TCRs occurred in many donors. Clusters of TCRs from the first cohort tended to co-occur in the 120 validation repertoires (as a later analysis found). Associated with cytomegalovirus, according to the listing, were fewer than 200 TCR beta chains.

V is TRBV25-1 and J is TRBJ1-6, with 7 bases fitting TRBD1. The specimen sequenced was PBMCs. This sequence originates from a woman aged 18-35 years in good health and CMV-seropositive. Written as DNA, the CDR3 is TGTGCCAGCAGTGAACTCCCCACAACAGGGGTACTTTCACCCCTCCACTTT. Translating gives CASSELPTTGVLSPLHF.